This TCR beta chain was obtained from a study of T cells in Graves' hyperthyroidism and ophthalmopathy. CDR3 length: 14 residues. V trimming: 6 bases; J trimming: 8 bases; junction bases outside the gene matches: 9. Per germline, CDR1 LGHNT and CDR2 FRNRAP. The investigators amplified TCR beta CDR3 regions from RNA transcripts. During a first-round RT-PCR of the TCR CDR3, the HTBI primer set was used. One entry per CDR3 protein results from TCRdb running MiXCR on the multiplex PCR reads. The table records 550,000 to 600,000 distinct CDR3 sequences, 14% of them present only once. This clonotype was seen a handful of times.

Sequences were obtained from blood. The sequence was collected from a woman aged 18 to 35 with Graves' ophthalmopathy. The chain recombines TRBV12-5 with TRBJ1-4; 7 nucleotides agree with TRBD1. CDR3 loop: CASGSSRGYEKLFF. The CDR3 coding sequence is TGTGCTAGTGGATCATCCAGGGGGTACGAAAAACTGTTTTTT. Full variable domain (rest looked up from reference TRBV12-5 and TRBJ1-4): DARVTQTPRHKVTEMGQEVTMRCQPILGHNTVFWYRQTMMQGLELLAYFRNRAPLDDSGMPKDRFSAEMPDATLATLKIQPSEPRDSAVYFCASGSSRGYEKLFFGSGTQLSVL.